The TCR beta chain under discussion was sequenced for a study of blood T cell repertoires in COVID-19. About the research overall: The United States, Italy and Spain provided the acute and convalescent COVID-19 samples. The analysed material was cDNA or gDNA that came from T cells, B-cell-depleted T cells, or PBMCs.

This CDR3 has 15 residues. With 2 bases clipped from V and 2 bases from J, the junction kept 3 bases outside the gene matches. The V gene's germline CDR1 is MDHEN and CDR2 SYDVKM. As processed by the authors: Reference gene primer amplification gave nucleated cell count estimates. The protocol was immunoSEQ multiplex PCR, while the TCRdb copy is restricted to in-frame clones and leaves out a portion. V, J and clone size are those of that table, while D and trimming were read from the DNA. In the table there are about 87,000 clones, more than 75% of which are singletons. Specimen: peripheral blood. The TCR originated in a man in his forties with acute or convalescent COVID-19. The genes are TRBV28 and TRBJ2-5; 9 bases align to TRBD1. The CDR3 region is CASSLGDREQETQYF. CDR3 nucleotide sequence: TGTGCCAGCAGTTTAGGGGACAGGGAACAAGAGACCCAGTACTTC.